The 18 T cell receptor beta chains below come from one sample, sequenced in a study of blood T cell repertoires in COVID-19. The repertoire was sequenced with immunoSEQ multiplex PCR; TCRdb's copy has only in-frame clones and lacks some. The sample has over 250,000 clones, approximately 82% seen once. Sequencing input: PBMCs or T cells enriched from blood (not recorded which). These receptor sequences come from a man aged 35-49 years who had been exposed to COVID-19.

This clone showed up just once. This rearrangement joins TRBV9 to TRBJ2-3, with TRBD2 identical over 7 bases. Trimming cost V 0 bases and J 6 bases; bases outside gene matches: 10. CDR1 is SGDLS, CDR2 YYNGEE, per germline. The CDR3 totals 16 residues. The CDR3 spells CASSVDWSGVRDTQYF. The CDR3 DNA reads as TGTGCCAGCAGCGTAGATTGGAGCGGGGTCAGGGATACGCAGTATTTT.

This clone was observed once. Other nucleotide sequences in the sample specify the same CDR3. The chain has TRBV5-1 and TRBJ2-5; D call uncertain. The CDR3 has 11 residues. Germline CDR1 and CDR2: SGHRS and YFSETQ. Trimming left V 2 bases short and J 5 bases short, with 4 bases between. The CDR3 sequence: CASSLEETQYF. CDR3 sequence (DNA): TGCGCCAGCAGCTTAGAGGAGACCCAGTACTTC.

The gene calls are TRBV4-2 and TRBJ2-1, with D possibly TRBD2 on 5 matching bases. The CDR3 sequence is 16 residues long. The V gene's germline CDR1 is LGHNA and CDR2 YNFKEQ. The V end was cut by 11 bases, the J end by 0 bases, with 20 bases between. The CDR3, as DNA: TGTGCCGCTTCCTCCGACGGGGTCACCTCCTACAATGAGCAGTTCTTC. This translates into CAASSDGVTSYNEQFF.

The rearrangement links TRBV3-1 (or the pseudogene TRBV3-2) to TRBJ2-1, with 10 bases fitting TRBD2. J lost 10 bases, V lost 5 bases, and 8 bases had no gene match. The length of the CDR3 is 14 residues. In germline, CDR1 is LGHDT, CDR2 YNNKEL (reference sequence). CDR3 protein: CASSTPSGSGEQFF. The CDR3 coding sequence is TGTGCCAGCAGCACCCCTAGCGGGAGTGGCGAGCAGTTCTTC.

The chain couples TRBV5-1 to TRBJ2-7; the match to TRBD2 covers 9 bases. Germline-derived CDR1 and CDR2 are SGHRS and YFSETQ. The V and J ends lost 2 bases and 7 bases, in that order; junction bases with no gene match: 7. The CDR3 has 14 amino acids. CDR3: CASSFSGSRGEQYF. The CDR3 region has the DNA TGCGCCAGCAGCTTTAGCGGGAGCCGTGGTGAGCAGTACTTC.

The rearrangement links TRBV5-1 to TRBJ1-4; 9 positions agree with TRBD1. The ends lost 7 bases at V and 8 bases at J; junction bases unmatched: 9. Looked up from germline, CDR1 is SGHRS and CDR2 is YFSETQ. The length of the CDR3 is 14 residues. In nucleotides, the CDR3 is TGCGCCAGCGCCGACACAGGGGGCGCGGAAAAACTGTTTTTT. This codes for CASADTGGAEKLFF.

In DNA, the CDR3 is TGTGCCAGCAGCTTAGGCCAGGACTATGGCTACACCTTC. Protein sequence: CASSLGQDYGYTF. The chain combines TRBV7-3 with TRBJ1-2; D unclear. The CDR3 runs 13 residues. Trimming took off 2 bases at V and 3 bases at J, with 7 bases between the two ends. CDR1 is SGHTA, CDR2 FQGTGA, per germline.

This chain joins TRBV19 and TRBJ1-5, with D hard to call. Trimming took off 6 bases at V and 6 bases at J, with 12 bases between the two ends. CDR1 and CDR2 (germline): LNHDA, SQIVND (reference sequence). The CDR3 extends over 13 amino acids. The CDR3 DNA reads as TGTGCCAGTAGCGTGGAGAAATCTCAGCCCCAGCATTTT. Translation: CASSVEKSQPQHF.

The sample holds a few counts of this clone. The chain links TRBV6-5 to TRBJ1-1; 11 bases line up with TRBD1. The CDR3 length is 14 residues. Germline CDR1 and CDR2: MNHEY and SVGAGI. V shed 5 bases and J 5 bases; nucleotides not matched to a gene: 4. The CDR3 spells CASSPDRGRTEAFF. CDR3 DNA: TGTGCCAGCAGTCCGGACAGGGGGCGTACTGAAGCTTTCTTT.

The rearrangement links TRBV19 to TRBJ2-7; D unclear. Germline V gene lookup returns CDR1 LNHDA and CDR2 SQIVND (reference sequence). This CDR3 has 11 amino acids. Trimming removed 6 bases from V and 2 bases from J, with 5 bases in between. CDR3 sequence: CASRQAYEQYF. The CDR3 DNA reads TGTGCCAGTAGACAAGCCTACGAGCAGTACTTC.

The chain carries TRBV7-3 and TRBJ1-1; the D gene is possibly TRBD1 (5 bases). Germline CDR1 is SGHTA and CDR2 is FQGTGA. This CDR3 has 13 residues. The V end lost 5 bases, the J end lost 6 bases, and 13 bases lay between the germline ends. The CDR3 loop is CASSPPGGSEAFF. In DNA form, the CDR3 reads TGTGCCAGCAGCCCCCCCGGGGGGTCTGAAGCTTTCTTT.

This rearrangement joins TRBV6-5 to TRBJ2-1, with 8 bases aligning to TRBD1. This CDR3 region has 15 residues. Germline values: CDR1 MNHEY, CDR2 SVGAGI. V dropped 7 bases and J dropped 5; count of bases not matched to a gene: 10. CDR3 sequence (DNA): TGTGCCAGCACCTCAGGACAGGGCGGCCACAATGAGCAGTTCTTC. Its translation is CASTSGQGGHNEQFF.

The rearrangement uses TRBV18 and TRBJ2-7, with TRBD2 matching 7 bases. The CDR3 runs to 15 residues. Germline trimming cut 3 bases from V and 3 bases from J; bases unmatched to any gene: 8. The germline CDR1 and CDR2 sequences are KGHSH and LQKENI. The CDR3 sequence: CASSPPSGDYYEQYF. In DNA, the CDR3 is TGTGCCAGCTCACCTCCCTCGGGGGACTACTACGAGCAGTACTTC.

The chain links TRBV5-4 to TRBJ1-3, with D maybe TRBD1 (6 bases). Trimming removed 5 bases at V and 4 bases at J, with 16 bases between. Germline CDR1 is SGHNT and CDR2 is YYREEE (reference sequence). This CDR3 comprises 15 residues. The chain's CDR3 is CASRNQTGFGNTIYF. CDR3 nucleotides: TGTGCCAGCAGAAACCAAACAGGGTTCGGAAACACCATATATTTT.

J is TRBJ1-2 and V is TRBV5-1; D unresolved. Per the germline V gene, CDR1 is SGHRS and CDR2 is YFSETQ. Trimming took 0 bases from V and 8 from J, leaving 14 bases between them. This CDR3 spans 14 amino acids. The CDR3 DNA reads as TGCGCCAGCAGCTTGGGTACGGTCTCTGAGGGCTACACCTTC. This codes for CASSLGTVSEGYTF. Looking up the rest from reference TRBV5-1 and TRBJ1-2 gives the full variable domain: KAGVTQTPRYLIKTRGQQVTLSCSPISGHRSVSWYQQTPGQGLQFLFEYFSETQRNKGNFPGRFSGRQFSNSRSEMNVSTLELGDSALYLCASSLGTVSEGYTFGSGTRLTVV.

This clone showed up just once. The rearrangement joins TRBV23-1 to TRBJ2-2, with a tentative D call TRBD1 (5 bases). TRBV23-1 is an open reading frame whose function is uncertain. V gave up 4 bases and J gave up 2 bases, with 26 bases separating them. The CDR3 covers 20 residues. Here the CDR3 reads CASSPAQNETRQRNTGELFF. Written as DNA, the CDR3 is TGCGCCAGCAGTCCGGCCCAAAACGAAACACGACAGAGAAACACCGGGGAGCTGTTTTTT.

Details on this clone: A much larger clone differs by one base, so this may be a read error. This sample also contains other DNA sequences that code for the same CDR3. The rearrangement joins TRBV12-3 or TRBV12-4 to TRBJ1-1; the D gene is possibly TRBD1 (5 bases). V lost 5 bases and J lost 1, with 8 bases in between. The CDR3 runs 13 residues. The CDR3 loop is CASSRTGNTEAFF. The CDR3 DNA sequence: TGTGCCAGCAGTCGTACAGGGAACACTGAAGCTTTCTTT.

The V and J genes are TRBV24-1 and TRBJ1-1; TRBD1 might be the D (5 bases). CDR1 is KGHDR and CDR2 is SFDVKD in the germline V gene. V was clipped by 3 bases and J by 1 base, with 11 bases between them. CDR3 size: 15 residues. In nucleotides, the CDR3 is TGTGCCACCAGTGATAGTAGGAGGGGGAACACTGAAGCTTTCTTT. Protein: CATSDSRRGNTEAFF.